This T cell receptor (beta chain) was retrieved from a study of blood T cell repertoires in COVID-19 (dated by TCRdb to 2018 to 2020). Study-level background: Collaborator samples came from the United States, Italy and Spain and covered acute and convalescent phases of COVID-19. The material from the prospective study consisted of cDNA or gDNA derived from T cells, B-cell-depleted T cells, or PBMCs. The dataset comprised deeply sampled blood TCRbeta repertoires from subjects exposed to, actively infected with, or recovered from COVID-19. A freely available public database, intended as a resource for researchers studying the immune response to SARS-CoV-2, is where the repertoires were released. Samples came from the ongoing ImmuneRACE study (first 160 participants) plus 1,254 subjects from 6 global collaborators. The sample metadata nearly always contained a de-identified subject ID, COVID-19 status, age in years and sex. Where available, HLA class I and class II types were taken from metadata supplied by the sample provider and were not determined by assay-based typing. Study-level results and caveats: The amount of clinical and demographic metadata varied by source and participant and was provided uncurated.

Notes on this clone: There is no known antigen for this receptor. No base quality information exists; no much larger clone differs at one position. Other nucleotide sequences from this sample produce the same CDR3.

At one collaborating source in Seattle, patients were enrolled during active infection and were followed longitudinally through the course of disease. Each collaborating institution followed its own protocols to collect whole blood in K2EDTA tubes. For TCRbeta analysis, collaborators shipped samples as frozen whole blood, isolated PBMCs, or DNA extracted from either of those sample types. From the cysteine up to the phenylalanine, the CDR3 has a length of 13 residues. Left in the record is the CDR3 DNA by itself, 39 bases read in frame from the first base. The germline ends are 8 bases apart after V is trimmed by 6 bases and J by 2 bases. CDR1 MNHEY and CDR2 SVGAGI were looked up in the germline V gene. The immunoSEQ Assay, a bias-controlled multiplex PCR, was used to amplify TCRbeta CDR3 regions from genomic DNA. On the study's bioinformatics: The number of nucleated cells in each sample was estimated by amplification of reference gene primers within the assay. To quantify the absolute abundance of each unique TCRbeta CDR3 rearrangement, sequence reads were collapsed and filtered. Productive Simpson clonality was computed per sample as the square root of Simpson's diversity index over productive rearrangements. What TCRdb holds here is the immuneACCESS table cut down to in-frame rearrangements. Part of the clones is not present; checked against another copy, under half of the missing clones reflect an unresolved V gene, and the others are unexplained. The DNA gave D and trimming, while V, J and clone size come from that table. The sample table shows 300,000 to 450,000 clones, and around 90% are seen once. Together, the top ten hold 3.9% of the sample.

The sequencing sample was made of peripheral blood. The receptor was isolated from a woman in her fifties or sixties with COVID-19, enrolled during active disease. Recombination joined TRBV6-5 with TRBJ1-3, with an unclear D gene assignment. The CDR3 region has the sequence CASSRGAGNTIYF. In nucleotides, the sequence is TGTGCCAGCAGCCGGGGTGCTGGAAACACCATATATTTT.